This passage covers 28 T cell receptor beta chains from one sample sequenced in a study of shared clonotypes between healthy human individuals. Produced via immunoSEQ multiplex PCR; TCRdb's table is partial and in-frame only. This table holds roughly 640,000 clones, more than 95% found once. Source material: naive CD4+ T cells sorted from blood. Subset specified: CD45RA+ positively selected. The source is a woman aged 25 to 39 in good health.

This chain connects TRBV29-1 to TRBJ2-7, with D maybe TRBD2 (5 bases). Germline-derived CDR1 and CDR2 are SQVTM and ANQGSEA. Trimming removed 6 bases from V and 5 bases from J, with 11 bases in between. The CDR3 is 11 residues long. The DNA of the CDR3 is TGCAGCGTGAAACTAGGCCACGAGCAGTACTTC. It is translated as CSVKLGHEQYF.

The CDR3 DNA sequence: TGCGCCAGCAGCTTGGCCCCGGGACTAGCGGGAGGGCGCTCCTACGAGCAGTACTTC. This gives the protein CASSLAPGLAGGRSYEQYF. The chain combines TRBV5-1 with TRBJ2-7; 16 nucleotides agree with TRBD2. The germline V gene has CDR1 SGHRS and CDR2 YFSETQ. The V and J ends lost 0 bases and 0 bases, in that order; junction bases with no gene match: 6. This CDR3 has 19 amino acids.

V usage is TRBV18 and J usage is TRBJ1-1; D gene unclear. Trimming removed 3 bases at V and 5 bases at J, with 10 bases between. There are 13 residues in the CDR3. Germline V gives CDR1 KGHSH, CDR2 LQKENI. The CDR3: CASSPVDGTEAFF. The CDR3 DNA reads TGTGCCAGCTCACCGGTAGACGGGACTGAAGCTTTCTTT.

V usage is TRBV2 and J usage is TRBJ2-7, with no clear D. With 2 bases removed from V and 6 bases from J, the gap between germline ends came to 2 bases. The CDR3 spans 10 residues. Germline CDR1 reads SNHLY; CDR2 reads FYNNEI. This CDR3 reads CASSEFEQYF. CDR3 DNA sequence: TGTGCCAGCAGTGAATTCGAGCAGTACTTC. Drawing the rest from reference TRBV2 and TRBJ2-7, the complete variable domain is EPEVTQTPSHQVTQMGQEVILRCVPISNHLYFYWYRQILGQKVEFLVSFYNNEISEKSEIFDDQFSVERPDGSNFTLKIRSTKLEDSAMYFCASSEFEQYFGPGTRLTVT.

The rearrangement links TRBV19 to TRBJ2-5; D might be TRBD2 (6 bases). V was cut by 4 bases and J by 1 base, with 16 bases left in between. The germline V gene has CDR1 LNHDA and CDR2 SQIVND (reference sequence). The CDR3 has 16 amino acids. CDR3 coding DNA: TGTGCCAGTAGTAGCTGGACGGGGGAATTCCAAGAGACCCAGTACTTC. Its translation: CASSSWTGEFQETQYF.

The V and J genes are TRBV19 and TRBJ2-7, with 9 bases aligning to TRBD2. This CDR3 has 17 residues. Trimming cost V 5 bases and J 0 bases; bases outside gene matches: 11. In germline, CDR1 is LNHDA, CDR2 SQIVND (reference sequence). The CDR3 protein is CASSSQSSGVTSYEQYF. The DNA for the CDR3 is TGTGCCAGTAGTTCCCAGTCTAGCGGGGTAACCTCCTACGAGCAGTACTTC.

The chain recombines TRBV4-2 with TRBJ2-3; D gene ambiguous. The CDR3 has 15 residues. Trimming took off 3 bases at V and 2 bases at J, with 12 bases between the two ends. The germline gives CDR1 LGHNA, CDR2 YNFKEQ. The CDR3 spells CASSHEPAYTDTQYF. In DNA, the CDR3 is TGTGCCAGCAGCCATGAGCCAGCTTACACAGATACGCAGTATTTT.

The CDR3 region has the DNA TGTGCCAGCAGCTTAAAGGGTGAAAAACTGTTTTTT. Its translation: CASSLKGEKLFF. This sequence joins TRBV7-2 and TRBJ1-4, with D unresolved. The germline V gene encodes CDR1 SGHTA and CDR2 FQGNSA. Trimming removed 2 bases at V and 7 bases at J, with 5 bases between. The CDR3 extends over 12 amino acids.

The CDR3 coding sequence is TGTGCCAGCAGTTTGTTGGGACTAGCGGGAGGTTCCTACAATGAGCAGTTCTTC. It translates to CASSLLGLAGGSYNEQFF. The genes are TRBV27 and TRBJ2-1, with TRBD2 matching over 15 bases. Germline lookup yields CDR1 MNHEY and CDR2 SMNVEV (reference sequence). The CDR3 covers 18 residues. V lost 3 bases and J lost 1; bases outside the gene matches: 4.

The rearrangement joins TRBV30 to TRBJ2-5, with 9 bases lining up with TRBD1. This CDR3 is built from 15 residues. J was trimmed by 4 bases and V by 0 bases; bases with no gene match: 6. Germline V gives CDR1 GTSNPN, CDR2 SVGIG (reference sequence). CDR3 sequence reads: CAWSVPPDRGETQYF. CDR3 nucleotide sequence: TGTGCCTGGAGTGTCCCCCCGGACAGGGGAGAGACCCAGTACTTC.

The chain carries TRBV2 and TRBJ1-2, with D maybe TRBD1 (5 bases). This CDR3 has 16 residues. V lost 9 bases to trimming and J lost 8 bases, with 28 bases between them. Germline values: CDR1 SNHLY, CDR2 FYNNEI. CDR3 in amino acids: CARTPQGKKSSGGYTF. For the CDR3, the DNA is TGTGCCAGAACACCGCAGGGAAAAAAGTCTTCGGGCGGCTACACCTTC. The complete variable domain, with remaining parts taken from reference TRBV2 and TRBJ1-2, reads EPEVTQTPSHQVTQMGQEVILRCVPISNHLYFYWYRQILGQKVEFLVSFYNNEISEKSEIFDDQFSVERPDGSNFTLKIRSTKLEDSAMYFCARTPQGKKSSGGYTFGSGTRLTVV.

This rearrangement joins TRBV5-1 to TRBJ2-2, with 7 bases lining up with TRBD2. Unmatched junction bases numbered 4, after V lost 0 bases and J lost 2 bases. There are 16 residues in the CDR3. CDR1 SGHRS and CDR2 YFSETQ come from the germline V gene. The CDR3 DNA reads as TGCGCCAGCAGCTTGGCAGGGAGGGCCAACACCGGGGAGCTGTTTTTT. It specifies CASSLAGRANTGELFF.

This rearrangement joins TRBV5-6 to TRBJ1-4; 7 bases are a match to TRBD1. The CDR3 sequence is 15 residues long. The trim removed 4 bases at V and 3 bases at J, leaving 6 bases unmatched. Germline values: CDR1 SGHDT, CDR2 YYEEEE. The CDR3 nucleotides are TGTGCCAGCAGCCAACTGGACAGGTCTAATGAAAAACTGTTTTTT. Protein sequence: CASSQLDRSNEKLFF.

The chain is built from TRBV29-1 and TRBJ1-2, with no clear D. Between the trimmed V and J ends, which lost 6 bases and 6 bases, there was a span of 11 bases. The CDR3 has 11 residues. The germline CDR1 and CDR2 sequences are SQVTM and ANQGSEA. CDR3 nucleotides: TGCAGCGTGCGGTTAGCGAATGGCTACACCTTC. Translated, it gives CSVRLANGYTF.

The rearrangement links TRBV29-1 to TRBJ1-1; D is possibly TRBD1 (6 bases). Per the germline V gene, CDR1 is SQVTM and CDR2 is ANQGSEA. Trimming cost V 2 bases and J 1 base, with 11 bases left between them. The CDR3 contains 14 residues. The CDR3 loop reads CSVEPRTENTEAFF. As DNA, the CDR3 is TGCAGCGTTGAACCGAGGACAGAGAACACTGAAGCTTTCTTT.

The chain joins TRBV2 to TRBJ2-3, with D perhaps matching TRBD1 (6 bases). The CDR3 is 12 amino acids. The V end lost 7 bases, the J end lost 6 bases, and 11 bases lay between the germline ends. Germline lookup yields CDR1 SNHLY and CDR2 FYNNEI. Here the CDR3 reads CASTAQGDTQYF. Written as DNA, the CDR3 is TGTGCCAGCACGGCGCAGGGGGATACGCAGTATTTT.

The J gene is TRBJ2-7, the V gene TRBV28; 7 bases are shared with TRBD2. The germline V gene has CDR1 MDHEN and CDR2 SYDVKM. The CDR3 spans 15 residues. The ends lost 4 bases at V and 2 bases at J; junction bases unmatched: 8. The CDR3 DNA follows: TGTGCCAGCAGTTCCCGGGCTAGCGGTACCTACGAGCAGTACTTC. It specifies CASSSRASGTYEQYF.

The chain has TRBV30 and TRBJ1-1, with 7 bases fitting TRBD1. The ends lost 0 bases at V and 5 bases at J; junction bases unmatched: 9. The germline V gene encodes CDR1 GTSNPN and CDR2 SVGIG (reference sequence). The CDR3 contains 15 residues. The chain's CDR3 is CAWSVRDRVVTEAFF. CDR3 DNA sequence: TGTGCCTGGAGTGTCCGAGACAGGGTGGTTACTGAAGCTTTCTTT.

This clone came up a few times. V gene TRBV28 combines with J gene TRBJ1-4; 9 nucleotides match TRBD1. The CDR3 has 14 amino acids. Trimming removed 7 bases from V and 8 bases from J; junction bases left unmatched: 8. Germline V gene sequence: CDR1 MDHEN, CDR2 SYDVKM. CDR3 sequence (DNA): TGTGCCAGCATTTCGGGACAGGGTGGAGAAAAACTGTTTTTT. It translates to CASISGQGGEKLFF. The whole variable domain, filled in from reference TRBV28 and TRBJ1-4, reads DVKVTQSSRYLVKRTGEKVFLECVQDMDHENMFWYRQDPGLGLRLIYFSYDVKMKEKGDIPEGYSVSREKKERFSLILESASTNQTSMYLCASISGQGGEKLFFGSGTQLSVL.

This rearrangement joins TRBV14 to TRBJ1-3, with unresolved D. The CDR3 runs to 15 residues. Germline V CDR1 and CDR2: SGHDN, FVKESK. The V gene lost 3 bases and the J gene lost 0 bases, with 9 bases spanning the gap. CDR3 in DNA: TGTGCCAGCAGCCACAGACGGGGCTCTGGAAACACCATATATTTT. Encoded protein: CASSHRRGSGNTIYF.

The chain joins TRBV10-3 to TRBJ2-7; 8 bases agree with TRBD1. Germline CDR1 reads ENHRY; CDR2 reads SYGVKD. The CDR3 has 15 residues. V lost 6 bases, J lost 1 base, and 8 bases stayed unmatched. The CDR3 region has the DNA TGTGCCATCAGGGCCGGACAGGGTGGTTCCTACGAGCAGTACTTC. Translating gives CAIRAGQGGSYEQYF.

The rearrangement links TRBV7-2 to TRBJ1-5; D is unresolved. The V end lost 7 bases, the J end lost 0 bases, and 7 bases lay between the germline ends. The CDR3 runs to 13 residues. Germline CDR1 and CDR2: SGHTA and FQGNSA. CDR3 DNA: TGTGCCAGCACCAGATATAGCAATCAGCCCCAGCATTTT. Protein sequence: CASTRYSNQPQHF. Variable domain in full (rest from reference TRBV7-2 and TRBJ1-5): GAGVSQSPSNKVTEKGKDVELRCDPISGHTALYWYRQSLGQGLEFLIYFQGNSAPDKSGLPSDRFSAERTGGSVSTLTIQRTQQEDSAVYLCASTRYSNQPQHFGDGTRLSIL.

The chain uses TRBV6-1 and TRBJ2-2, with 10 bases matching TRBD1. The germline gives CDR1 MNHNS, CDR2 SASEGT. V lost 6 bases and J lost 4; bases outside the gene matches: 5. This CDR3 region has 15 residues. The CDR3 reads CASRRQGASTGELFF. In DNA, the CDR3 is TGTGCCAGCAGGCGACAGGGGGCTAGCACCGGGGAGCTGTTTTTT.

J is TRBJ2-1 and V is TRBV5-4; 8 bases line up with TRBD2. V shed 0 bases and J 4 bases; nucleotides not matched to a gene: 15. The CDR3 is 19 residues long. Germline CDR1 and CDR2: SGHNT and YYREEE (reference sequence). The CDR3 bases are TGTGCCAGCAGCTTGGCTCAGGAGTCTAGCGGGCGGTCATACAATGAGCAGTTCTTC. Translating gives CASSLAQESSGRSYNEQFF.

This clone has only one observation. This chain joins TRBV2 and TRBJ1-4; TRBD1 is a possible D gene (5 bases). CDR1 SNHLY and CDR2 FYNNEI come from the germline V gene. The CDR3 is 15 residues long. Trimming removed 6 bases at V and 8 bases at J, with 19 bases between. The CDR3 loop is CASREVQVGREKLFF. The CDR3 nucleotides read TGTGCCAGCAGAGAGGTACAGGTAGGAAGAGAAAAACTGTTTTTT.

The CDR3: CASSLRMGLVEQFF. As DNA, the CDR3 is TGTGCCAGCAGCTTAAGAATGGGACTAGTTGAGCAGTTCTTC. The chain joins TRBV7-2 to TRBJ2-1; 8 bases line up with TRBD2. Trimming at V came to 2 bases and at J to 9 bases, leaving 6 bases not matched to a gene. The CDR3 sequence is 14 residues long. Per the germline V gene, CDR1 is SGHTA and CDR2 is FQGNSA.

CDR3 protein: CASSSGTGNVGDQYF. CDR3 DNA sequence: TGTGCCAGCTCATCTGGGACGGGAAACGTTGGGGACCAGTACTTC. The rearrangement links TRBV18 to TRBJ2-5; either TRBD1 or TRBD2 may fit D (5 bases each). This CDR3 is built from 15 residues. V shed 5 bases and J shed 10 bases, with 23 bases lying between them. Germline V gene data show CDR1 as KGHSH and CDR2 as LQKENI. Supplemented by reference TRBV18 and TRBJ2-5, the full variable domain reads NAGVMQNPRHLVRRRGQEARLRCSPMKGHSHVYWYRQLPEEGLKFMVYLQKENIIDESGMPKERFSAEFPKEGPSILRIQQVVRGDSAAYFCASSSGTGNVGDQYFGPGTRLLVL.

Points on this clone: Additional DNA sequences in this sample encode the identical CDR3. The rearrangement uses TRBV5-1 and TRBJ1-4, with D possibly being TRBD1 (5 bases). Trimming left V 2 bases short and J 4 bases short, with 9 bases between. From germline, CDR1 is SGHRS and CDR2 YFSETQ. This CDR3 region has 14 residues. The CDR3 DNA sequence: TGCGCCAGCAGCTTTGGGACGGGTAATGAAAAACTGTTTTTT. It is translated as CASSFGTGNEKLFF.